A selection of T cell receptor beta chains follows, all from one sample in a study of T cells in Graves' hyperthyroidism and ophthalmopathy. TCRdb analysed the multiplex PCR reads with MiXCR anew, one entry per CDR3 protein. The data hold more than 450,000 distinct CDR3 sequences, with just under 20% observed a single time. The sample taken for sequencing was blood. These receptors were obtained from a man in his forties or fifties with Graves' ophthalmopathy. Both conserved end residues are part of each CDR3. Each record gives: clone size, J gene, D gene, V gene, CDR3 DNA, CDR3 protein. The D gene is left open where the match is weak. Rows give clone size only sometimes, using once, few, many, or a class for an expanded clone.

size: few; J: TRBJ2-1; D: TRBD1; V: TRBV5-1; DNA: TGCGCCAGCAGCTTTCGAGGGACAGGCCGTCACAATGAGCAGTTCTTC; CDR3: CASSFRGTGRHNEQFF
size: NA; J: TRBJ2-1; D: TRBD1; V: TRBV24-1; DNA: TGTGCCACCTCCCGGAGAGGGGGCGTTGAGCAGTTCTTC; CDR3: CATSRRGGVEQFF
size: NA; J: TRBJ1-2; D: TRBD1; V: TRBV9; DNA: TGTGCCAGCAGCCTGACAATCGACGGACAGGGACAAGATGGCTACACCTTC; CDR3: CASSLTIDGQGQDGYTF
size: few; J: TRBJ2-7; D: TRBD1; V: TRBV24-1; DNA: TGTGCCACCAGCGCAGGGGGCGTTGGTCTCGACGAGCAGTACTTC; CDR3: CATSAGGVGLDEQYF
size: many; J: TRBJ1-6; D: TRBD1; V: TRBV2; DNA: TGTGCCAGCAGAGTGACAGGGGACCATTCACCCCTCCACTTT; CDR3: CASRVTGDHSPLHF
size: few; J: TRBJ2-6; D: NA; V: TRBV3-1; DNA: TGTGCCAGCAGCCAAGGGACCTCTGGGGCCAACGTCCTGACTTTC; CDR3: CASSQGTSGANVLTF
size: many; J: TRBJ2-3; D: NA; V: TRBV2; DNA: TGTGCCTGTCGCAGGACAGATACGCAGTATTTT; CDR3: CACRRTDTQYF
size: NA; J: TRBJ1-5; D: TRBD1; V: TRBV3-1; DNA: TGTGCCAGCAGCCTAGGACAGGGGGGCATGCAGCCCCAGCATTTT; CDR3: CASSLGQGGMQPQHF
size: few; J: TRBJ2-3; D: NA; V: TRBV10-3; DNA: TGTGCCATCAGTGAGTCGCTGGGCTTCGAGACTAGCACAGATACGCAGTATTTT; CDR3: CAISESLGFETSTDTQYF
size: many; J: TRBJ1-1; D: NA; V: TRBV10-3; DNA: TGTGCCATCAGTGAGAAGGTGAACACTGAAGCTTTCTTT; CDR3: CAISEKVNTEAFF
size: many; J: TRBJ1-2; D: NA; V: TRBV20-1; DNA: TGCAGTGCTAGCGTGAGGGGTGATGGCTACACCTTC; CDR3: CSASVRGDGYTF
size: NA; J: TRBJ1-2; D: NA; V: TRBV20-1; DNA: TGCAGCTTCAGGGACGACTATGGCTACACCTTC; CDR3: CSFRDDYGYTF
size: many; J: TRBJ2-5; D: TRBD2; V: TRBV7-2; DNA: TGTGCCAGCAGTACTAGCGGACCCGCCGAGGCGGCCCAGTACTTC; CDR3: CASSTSGPAEAAQYF